This entry features one T cell receptor (beta chain) sequence. The data are from a study of control samples from healthy donors and cancer patients. Trimming cost V 3 bases and J 8 bases; bases outside gene matches: 6. Germline values: CDR1 LGHDT, CDR2 YNNKEL (reference sequence). CDR3 length: 13 amino acids. Profiling relied on immunoSEQ multiplex PCR, and the TCRdb table lists in-frame clones only, not all of them. This sample yields over 80,000 clones, of which about 79% are seen a single time; roughly a tenth belongs to the top ten. This TCR came from a young woman in good health. The V gene is TRBV3-1 (or the pseudogene TRBV3-2), the J gene TRBJ1-2; 7 nucleotides match TRBD1. Sequencing input: blood. CDR3 nucleotides: TGTGCCAGCAGCCAGACAGGGATGGGAGGCTACACCTTC. This translates into CASSQTGMGGYTF.